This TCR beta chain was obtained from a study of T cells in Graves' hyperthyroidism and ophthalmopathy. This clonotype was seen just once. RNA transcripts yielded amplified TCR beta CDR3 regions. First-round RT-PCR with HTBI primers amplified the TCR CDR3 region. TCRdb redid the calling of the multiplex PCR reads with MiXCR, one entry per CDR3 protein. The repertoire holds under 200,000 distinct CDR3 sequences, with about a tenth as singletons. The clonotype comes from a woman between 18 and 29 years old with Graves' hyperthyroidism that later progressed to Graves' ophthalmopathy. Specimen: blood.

CDR3 nucleotide sequence: TGTGCCACCAGTGATTTGCGGGGGGGTGGCTACACCTTC. Translating gives CATSDLRGGGYTF. This chain connects TRBV24-1 to TRBJ1-2, with D possibly matching TRBD1 (5 bases). In germline, CDR1 is KGHDR, CDR2 SFDVKD. The CDR3 extends over 13 amino acids. Trimming removed 0 bases from V and 7 bases from J, with 8 bases in between.